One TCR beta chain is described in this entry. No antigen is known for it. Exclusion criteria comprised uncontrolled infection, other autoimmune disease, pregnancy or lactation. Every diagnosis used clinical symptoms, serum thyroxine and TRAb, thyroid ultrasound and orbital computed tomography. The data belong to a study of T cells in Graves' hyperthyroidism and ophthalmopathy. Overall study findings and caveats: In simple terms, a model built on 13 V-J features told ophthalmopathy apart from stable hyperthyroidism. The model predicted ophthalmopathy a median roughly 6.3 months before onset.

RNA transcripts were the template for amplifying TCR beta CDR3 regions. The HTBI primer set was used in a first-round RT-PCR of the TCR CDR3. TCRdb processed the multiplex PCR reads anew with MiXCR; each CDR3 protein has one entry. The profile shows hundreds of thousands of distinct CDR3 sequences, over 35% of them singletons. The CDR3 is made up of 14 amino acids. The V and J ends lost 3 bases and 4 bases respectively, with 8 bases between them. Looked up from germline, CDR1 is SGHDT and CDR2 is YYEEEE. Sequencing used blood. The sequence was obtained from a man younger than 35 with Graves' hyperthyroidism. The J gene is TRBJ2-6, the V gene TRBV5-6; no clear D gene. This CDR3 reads CASSSIPGANVLTF. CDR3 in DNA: TGTGCCAGCAGCTCAATACCAGGGGCCAACGTCCTGACTTTC.